The sequence of this T cell receptor (beta chain) was determined in a study of cytomegalovirus exposure and HLA in healthy donors. The germline CDR1 and CDR2 sequences are MGHDK and SYGVNS. V lost 9 bases, J lost 5 bases, and 7 bases stayed unmatched. The length of the CDR3 is 12 residues. The primer mix had 60 Vbeta and 13 Jbeta primers. TCRdb keeps only in-frame clones here, not all; method: immunoSEQ multiplex PCR. The data contain tens of thousands of clones, around 84% of them singletons. This sequence joins TRBV25-1 and TRBJ2-7, with 7 bases lining up with TRBD1. The TCR originated in a young man in good health and CMV-seronegative. The sample comprised PBMCs. The CDR3: CARQGLSHEQYF. The CDR3 nucleotides read TGTGCCAGACAGGGGCTGAGCCACGAGCAGTACTTC.